Listed here are 2 T cell receptor beta chains from one sample, sequenced in a study of blood T cells in healthy people across ages. The authors ran a second PCR of roughly 6 to 12 cycles using a sample-barcoded 5' primer and a J-beta primer mix. TCRdb reanalysed the 5' RACE reads using MiXCR and keeps one entry per CDR3 protein. In the table there are roughly 860,000 distinct CDR3 sequences, 62% of which are singletons. Sequencing was done on a sample of blood. Receptor source: a man under 40 in good health.

This chain uses TRBV7-9 with TRBJ2-1; D might be TRBD2 (5 bases). The length of the CDR3 is 14 residues. With 5 bases removed from V and 5 bases from J, the gap between germline ends came to 13 bases. Germline values: CDR1 SEHNR, CDR2 FQNEAQ (reference sequence). The CDR3 loop is CASSPDGGHNEQFF. The CDR3 nucleotides read TGTGCCAGCAGCCCCGATGGAGGCCACAATGAGCAGTTCTTC.

V and J are TRBV4-3 and TRBJ2-4; the D is unclear. The V gene's germline CDR1 is LGHNA and CDR2 YSLEER. This CDR3 is 14 amino acids long. The germline V and J ends were trimmed by 1 base and 6 bases, with 10 bases remaining between them. The CDR3 DNA sequence: TGCGCCAGCAGCCAAGGGGGATGGGGAAACATTCAGTACTTC. This gives the protein CASSQGGWGNIQYF.